Included here is one T cell receptor (beta chain) sequence, with context. Its target is unknown. The length of the CDR3 is 19 residues. J lost 10 bases, V lost 3 bases, and 22 bases had no gene match. Germline V lookup: CDR1 LGHNA, CDR2 YNFKEQ. The data are from a study of T cell responses to AZD1222 COVID-19 vaccine. Here immunoSEQ multiplex PCR was the method, and the copy in TCRdb shows in-frame clones only, minus some. The sample consists of approximately 200,000 clones, roughly 92% of them appearing once. Findings and caveats of the study: Two AZD1222 administrations were followed by greater Spike-specific TCR breadth and depth. In a largely white British group with more females than males, clonal diversity was possibly underestimated.

This clonotype was sampled from an adult who received the AZD1222 COVID-19 vaccine. This sequence joins TRBV4-2 and TRBJ2-1; 9 bases fit TRBD2. The sample here was peripheral blood, taken 28 days after the second AZD1222 dose. This chain's CDR3 is CASSQGIGGRSSGILEQFF. In DNA, the CDR3 is TGTGCCAGCAGCCAGGGAATAGGTGGGAGATCTAGCGGGATTCTAGAGCAGTTCTTC.